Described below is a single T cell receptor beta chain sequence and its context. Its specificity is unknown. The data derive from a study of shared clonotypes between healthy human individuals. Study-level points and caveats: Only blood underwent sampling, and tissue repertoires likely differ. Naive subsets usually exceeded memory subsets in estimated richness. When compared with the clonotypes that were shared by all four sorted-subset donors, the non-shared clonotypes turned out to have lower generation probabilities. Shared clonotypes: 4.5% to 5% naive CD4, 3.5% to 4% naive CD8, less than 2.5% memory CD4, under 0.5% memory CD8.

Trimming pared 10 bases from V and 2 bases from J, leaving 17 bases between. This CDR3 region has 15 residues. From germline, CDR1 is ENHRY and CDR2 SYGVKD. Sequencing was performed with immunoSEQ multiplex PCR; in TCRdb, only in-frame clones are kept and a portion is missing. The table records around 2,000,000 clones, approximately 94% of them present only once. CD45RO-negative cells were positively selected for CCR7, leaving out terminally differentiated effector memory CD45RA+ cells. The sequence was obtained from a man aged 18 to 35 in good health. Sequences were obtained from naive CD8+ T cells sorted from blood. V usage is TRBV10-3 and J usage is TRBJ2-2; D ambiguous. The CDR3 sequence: CATSGQARNTGELFF. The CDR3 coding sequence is TGTGCCACCTCGGGCCAGGCAAGAAACACCGGGGAGCTGTTTTTT.